This T cell receptor (beta chain) emerged from a study of long-term antiretroviral therapy in people with HIV. The immunoSEQ assay was v3.0, run at survey level. Libraries were prepared by immunoSEQ multiplex PCR; TCRdb keeps only in-frame clonotypes and omits some of them. Among about 15,000 clones listed, about 79% were seen once. In regard to this clone: As yet, its antigen is unknown.

Study-wide points: HIV repertoires had narrower CDR3 length ranges than controls. ART adherence, viral resistance and therapy changes went undocumented.

The CDR3 spans 13 residues. Germline-derived CDR1 and CDR2 are SGHRS and YFSETQ. Trimming shortened V by 0 bases and J by 5 bases, and 8 bases separated the two germline ends. Two or more post-ART PBMC samples, plus at least one pre-ART sample, were available for each donor. This receptor was obtained from a middle-aged man with HIV. The source was unsorted PBMCs, collected just before starting antiretroviral therapy. This chain links TRBV5-1 with TRBJ1-1, with unresolved D. DNA for the CDR3: TGCGCCAGCAGCTTGGGTGGGAGGACTGAAGCTTTCTTT. Protein: CASSLGGRTEAFF.